The 3 T cell receptor beta chains given below trace back to one sample, sequenced in a study of CD8 T cells in ankylosing spondylitis. TCRdb passed the 5' RACE reads through MiXCR, listing each CDR3 protein once. The sample shows a few hundred thousand distinct CDR3 sequences, around 20% of them seen only once. No antigens are known for them. Study-wide points: Characteristic of ankylosing spondylitis blood, it appeared, was a TCR beta motif comprising roughly eight highly homologous variants.

The sample was blood, either unsorted or a sorted T cell fraction (not recorded which). These receptors were taken from a male donor with ankylosing spondylitis.

This clonotype was picked up a small number of times. J is TRBJ1-3 and V is TRBV20-1; D gene ambiguous. CDR3 length equals 14 residues. V shed 6 bases and J shed 0 bases, with 12 bases lying between them. Germline loops: CDR1 DFQATT, CDR2 SNEGSKA (reference sequence). In DNA form, the CDR3 reads TGCAGTGCCCCAATATATAGCTCTGGAAACACCATATATTTT. The encoded protein is CSAPIYSSGNTIYF.

The J gene is TRBJ2-7, the V gene TRBV20-1; D possibly uses TRBD1 or TRBD2 (8 bases each). This CDR3 is built from 15 residues. Trimming stripped 6 bases from V and 5 bases from J, with 23 bases between. Germline CDR1 DFQATT, CDR2 SNEGSKA (reference sequence). The DNA for the CDR3 is TGCAGTGCAAGCGGGGGCCGGACAGGGTGGGACGAGCAGTACTTC. It codes for CSASGGRTGWDEQYF.

This clonotype was seen repeatedly, ten times or more. The V call is TRBV12-3 or TRBV12-4, the J call TRBJ1-1; the D is unclear. V was cut by 2 bases and J by 3 bases, with 7 bases left in between. CDR3 length equals 13 residues. In DNA form, the CDR3 reads TGTGCCAGCAGTTTACGGGCGGACACTGAAGCTTTCTTT. Protein sequence: CASSLRADTEAFF.